These 12 T cell receptor beta chains share one sample of origin, sequenced in a study of T-cell reconstitution after alpha-beta-depleted transplantation in children. The TCRbeta library incorporated unique molecular identifiers. From the PCR reads, TCRdb called clonotypes with MiXCR, one entry per CDR3 protein. The sample shows a few hundred thousand distinct CDR3 sequences, about 11% of them seen only once. This material consisted of PBMCs, taken before TCRalphabeta/CD19-depleted stem cell transplant. These receptors originate from a child under two years old with acute myeloid leukemia, due to receive a stem cell transplant.

This clonotype was observed at least ten times. The J gene is TRBJ1-1, the V gene TRBV5-1; D possibly corresponds to TRBD1 (5 bases). The CDR3 loop spans 16 amino acids. Germline-derived CDR1 and CDR2 are SGHRS and YFSETQ. V lost 0 bases and J lost 4, with 16 bases in between. The CDR3 DNA sequence: TGCGCCAGCAGCTTGGGCCCTGACAGCCGAACCACTGAAGCTTTCTTT. It yields the protein CASSLGPDSRTTEAFF.

The table lists this clonotype with many counts. This rearrangement joins TRBV7-8 to TRBJ2-2; 7 positions agree with TRBD2. Germline loops: CDR1 SGHVS, CDR2 FQNEAQ. The junction had 1 base not matched to a gene; V was cut back by 4 bases and J by 2 bases. CDR3 length: 14 residues. CDR3 residues: CASSWDYNTGELFF. CDR3 sequence (DNA): TGTGCCAGCAGCTGGGACTACAACACCGGGGAGCTGTTTTTT.

A word on this clonotype: Since a much larger clone is just one base distant, this may be a read error. The chain links TRBV25-1 to TRBJ2-3, with TRBD1 matching 9 bases. Germline CDR1 and CDR2: MGHDK and SYGVNS. J was trimmed by 6 bases and V by 11 bases; bases with no gene match: 9. This CDR3 region has 13 residues. The CDR3 loop reads CAGKQGARDTQYF. CDR3 sequence (DNA): TGTGCCGGCAAACAGGGGGCGAGGGATACGCAGTATTTT.

This clonotype was seen repeatedly, ten times or more. This chain joins TRBV7-2 and TRBJ2-5, with 9 bases matching TRBD1. The V gene's germline CDR1 is SGHTA and CDR2 FQGNSA. With 4 bases clipped from V and 5 bases from J, the junction kept 8 bases outside the gene matches. CDR3 length: 15 amino acids. The CDR3 is CASSYLQGARETQYF. CDR3 nucleotides: TGTGCCAGCAGCTATCTACAGGGGGCGAGGGAGACCCAGTACTTC.

The genes are TRBV20-1 and TRBJ2-5, with D tentatively TRBD2 (6 bases). Trimming removed 6 bases at V and 4 bases at J, with 18 bases between. The CDR3 consists of 14 residues. CDR1 DFQATT and CDR2 SNEGSKA come from the germline V gene (reference sequence). The CDR3 spells CSAPRGFLAETQYF. Written as DNA, the CDR3 is TGCAGTGCCCCCCGGGGGTTTTTGGCAGAGACCCAGTACTTC.

This clonotype came up many times. The chain links TRBV7-3 to TRBJ1-1; the D is unclear. The germline CDR1 and CDR2 sequences are SGHTA and FQGTGA. The CDR3 is made up of 13 amino acids. V was shortened by 2 bases and J by 0 bases, with 4 bases between the two germline ends. CDR3 sequence: CASSLFLNTEAFF. CDR3 bases: TGTGCCAGCAGCTTATTTCTGAACACTGAAGCTTTCTTT.

This clonotype came up a few times. At one end, the junction sequence differs from germline, possibly due to a read error. J is TRBJ2-1 and V is TRBV30; tentatively, D is TRBD1 (5 bases). There are 13 residues in the CDR3. From germline, CDR1 is GTSNPN and CDR2 SVGIG (reference sequence). The CDR3 is CARSRRGVDEQFF. The CDR3 DNA reads TGTGCCCGGAGTCGAAGGGGCGTCGATGAGCAGTTCTTC.

This clonotype was recorded at least ten times. The chain employs TRBV5-1 and TRBJ2-5; D possibly matches TRBD1 or TRBD2 (5 bases each). V was pared by 2 bases and J by 1 base, with 9 bases between. This CDR3 contains 14 residues. Looked up from germline, CDR1 is SGHRS and CDR2 is YFSETQ. Written as DNA, the CDR3 is TGCGCCAGCAGCTTACTGGGACCCCAAGAGACCCAGTACTTC. Translated: CASSLLGPQETQYF.

This clonotype appeared many times. The chain combines TRBV12-3 or TRBV12-4 with TRBJ1-2, with D hard to call. The CDR3 is made up of 13 amino acids. Trimming took off 11 bases at V and 0 bases at J, with 13 bases between the two ends. CDR3 nucleotides: TGTGCCTCAACGGGCGGCCCTAACTATGGCTACACCTTC. Amino acids: CASTGGPNYGYTF.

This clonotype was seen ten or more times. The V gene is TRBV25-1, the J gene TRBJ2-5, with 8 positions matching TRBD1. The germline gives CDR1 MGHDK, CDR2 SYGVNS. The CDR3 sequence is 15 residues long. V was clipped by 1 base and J by 3 bases; unmatched bases: 4. In nucleotides, the CDR3 is TGTGCCAGCAGTGAATTAGGGACAGGAGAAGAGACCCAGTACTTC. Translation gives CASSELGTGEETQYF.

This clonotype was picked up many times. The chain's CDR3 is CASSSRDPLSYEQYF. CDR3 DNA: TGTGCCAGCAGCTCCCGGGACCCCCTATCCTACGAGCAGTACTTC. This chain uses TRBV5-5 with TRBJ2-7; D is possibly TRBD1 or TRBD2 (5 bases each). The CDR3 length is 15 residues. V lost 3 bases and J lost 1, with 14 bases in between. Per the germline V gene, CDR1 is SGHKS and CDR2 is YYEKEE (reference sequence).

This clonotype showed up many times. J is TRBJ2-1 and V is TRBV12-3 or TRBV12-4; 9 positions match TRBD2. V lost 3 bases, J lost 3 bases, and 0 bases stayed unmatched. CDR3 length equals 14 residues. DNA of the CDR3: TGTGCCAGCAGTTTGCGGGAGGGCTACAATGAGCAGTTCTTC. It codes for CASSLREGYNEQFF.